One TCR beta chain is described in this entry. This receptor's antigen is unknown. The data belong to a study of T cells expressing NK-cell markers (dated by TCRdb to the early 2020s). As for the study more broadly: TCR beta-chain repertoires were profiled in sorted CD3+CD56+NKG2C+, CD3+CD56+NKG2C- and CD3+CD56-NKG2C+ T-cell subsets from seven or eight donors. Among the eight sequenced donors, seven were HCMV-seropositive and one was HCMV-seronegative. The study sequenced eight donors, all healthy volunteers chosen at random: three men and five women. Illumina HiSeq 2000/2500, MiSeq or NextSeq was used to sequence libraries as 2 x 150 bp reads.

General study outcomes and caveats: Those dominant clonotypes were again the most abundant among CD3+CD56-NKG2C+ cells in four donors, at roughly 25-65%. In 5 to 7 donors, the dominant CD3+CD56+NKG2C+ clonotypes ranked among the top 10 CD8+ clonotypes, making up about 1.0-7.5% of CD8+ T cells. Whether the expanded NKG2C-expressing T cell clones were specific for HCMV antigens remained unclear.

The sequencer listed for this sample is Illumina HiSeq 2000. The TCR beta cDNA libraries were made using 5'RACE template switching, a step that added both a universal primer site and unique molecular identifiers. Synthesis of cDNA was primed from the TCR beta constant segment and was followed by two consecutive PCR amplification steps. The original pipeline was this. MIGEC was used to demultiplex reads and group reads by UMI, and MiTCR was used to assemble and quantify clonotypes. To exclude erroneous sequences, only TCR cDNA sequences supported by at least two reads were retained. The tcR package was used for downstream repertoire analysis, with clonotypes matched between fractions based on CDR3 nucleotide sequence plus V segment. Antigen specificity was annotated against VDJdb with VDJmatch, allowing one amino acid substitution in CDR3. Each CDR3 protein sequence appears as one entry after TCRdb reprocessed the reads, and no DNA is included. The authors' filters were not applied to this entry. The sample has about 460,000 distinct CDR3 sequences on record. The ten largest clones take up around 1.4% of the sample.

HCMV serostatus was determined by detecting HCMV-specific IgG in serum with a commercial ELISA kit. Peripheral blood mononuclear cells were isolated from blood by Ficoll density gradient centrifugation. The germline V gene sets CDR1 to SQVTM and CDR2 to ANQGSEA. From the cysteine up to the phenylalanine, the CDR3 has a length of 12 residues. No DNA is listed. The V and J genes are TRBV29-1 and TRBJ2-7; absent DNA, TCRdb's TRBD1 call cannot be checked. The receptor was isolated from a woman in her forties or fifties in good health. Donor details come from another sample of the same person, matched by shared clones. Input material: blood T cells: a sorted CD56 or NKG2C T cell subset, CD4+ or CD8+ T cells, or bulk PBMC T cells (not recorded which). CDR3 protein: CSVRPGPGEQYF.